These 29 T cell receptor beta chains were sequenced from one sample in a study of regulatory T cells in long-lasting Graves disease. Regarding time point: newly diagnosed GD, antithyroid drugs for less than 3 months. The authors made the TCR library using RNA they extracted from PBMCs. HTBI primers from iRepertoire and Arm-PCR of CDR3 regions yielded the TCR beta libraries. From the multiplex PCR reads, TCRdb called clonotypes with MiXCR, one entry per CDR3 protein. The sample yields some 220,000 distinct CDR3 sequences, roughly 19% seen once. A further study also used this sample, focusing on T cells in Graves' hyperthyroidism and ophthalmopathy.

This specimen was peripheral blood mononuclear cells (PBMCs), taken at new diagnosis, from a patient treated with antithyroid drugs. The receptors originated from a woman aged 25-40 years with Graves disease.

This clonotype came up many times. The chain combines TRBV10-3 with TRBJ1-2; 7 bases map to TRBD1. V shed 3 bases and J 7 bases; nucleotides not matched to a gene: 14. The CDR3 has 16 residues. CDR1 and CDR2 from the germline V gene are ENHRY and SYGVKD. The CDR3 sequence: CAISDPDRAPGGGYTF. CDR3 bases: TGTGCCATCAGTGACCCAGACAGGGCCCCCGGGGGTGGCTACACCTTC.

This clonotype came up many times. This rearrangement joins TRBV28 to TRBJ1-3; tentative D call: TRBD1 (6 bases). V was trimmed by 5 bases and J by 4 bases, leaving 21 bases between them. This CDR3 has 17 amino acids. Germline V gene sequence: CDR1 MDHEN, CDR2 SYDVKM. In nucleotides, the CDR3 is TGTGCCAGCAGTATTTTACAGGGAATCGGGGACGGAAACACCATATATTTT. Residues: CASSILQGIGDGNTIYF.

In this sample, this clonotype turned up many times. J is TRBJ2-7 and V is TRBV12-5, with D perhaps matching TRBD1 (6 bases). The V end was cut by 1 base, the J end by 3 bases, with 7 bases between. Per germline, CDR1 LGHNT and CDR2 FRNRAP. This CDR3 has 13 residues. This CDR3 is CASGLGTDYEQYF. DNA for the CDR3: TGTGCTAGTGGTTTGGGGACAGACTACGAGCAGTACTTC. Full variable domain (rest looked up from reference TRBV12-5 and TRBJ2-7): DARVTQTPRHKVTEMGQEVTMRCQPILGHNTVFWYRQTMMQGLELLAYFRNRAPLDDSGMPKDRFSAEMPDATLATLKIQPSEPRDSAVYFCASGLGTDYEQYFGPGTRLTVT.

At least ten counts were recorded for this clonotype. This sequence joins TRBV6-1 and TRBJ1-4; tentative D call: TRBD1 (5 bases). Germline values: CDR1 MNHNS, CDR2 SASEGT. The V end was cut by 10 bases, the J end by 1 base, with 13 bases between. CDR3 size: 14 residues. The CDR3 loop reads CATSRQQTNEKLFF. The CDR3 coding sequence is TGTGCCACCTCAAGACAGCAAACTAATGAAAAACTGTTTTTT.

A word on this clonotype: The CDR3 carries no conserved terminal phenylalanine or tryptophan, so it likely arises from a read error. The rearrangement links TRBV20-1 to TRBJ2-5; TRBD1 agrees at 10 bases. The V gene's germline CDR1 is DFQATT and CDR2 SNEGSKA (reference sequence). The CDR3 loop spans 14 amino acids. V lost 5 bases to trimming and J lost 5 bases; unmatched junction nucleotides: 8. The CDR3 region has the DNA TGCAGTGCTGGAGGACAGGGGGATGGGGAGACCCAGTACTGC. Amino acid sequence: CSAGGQGDGETQYC.

The chain carries TRBV6-1 and TRBJ2-3, with a tentative D call TRBD2 (7 bases). The germline CDR1 and CDR2 sequences are MNHNS and SASEGT. V was clipped by 8 bases and J by 0 bases, with 15 bases between them. The CDR3 loop spans 15 amino acids. The CDR3 is CASSRGADSTDTQYF. As DNA, the CDR3 is TGTGCCAGCTCCCGGGGGGCGGATAGCACAGATACGCAGTATTTT.

This clonotype occurred many times. V usage is TRBV19 and J usage is TRBJ2-7; TRBD2 matches 13 bases. V lost 4 bases to trimming and J lost 5 bases; unmatched junction nucleotides: 8. CDR1 and CDR2 (germline): LNHDA, SQIVND (reference sequence). The CDR3 loop spans 16 amino acids. The CDR3 region is CASSKVGTSGINEQYF. The CDR3 DNA is TGTGCCAGTAGTAAGGTAGGGACTAGCGGGATCAACGAGCAGTACTTC.

This rearrangement joins TRBV2 to TRBJ2-7; 9 nucleotides align to TRBD1. The ends lost 5 bases at V and 7 bases at J; junction bases unmatched: 6. CDR1 is SNHLY and CDR2 is FYNNEI in the germline V gene. CDR3 length: 13 residues. In nucleotides, the CDR3 is TGTGCCAGCAGTATGGACAGGGGTGTGGAGCAGTACTTC. Its protein is CASSMDRGVEQYF.

The chain uses TRBV28 and TRBJ2-3; TRBD1 aligns across 10 bases. Germline CDR1 and CDR2: MDHEN and SYDVKM. The CDR3 loop spans 16 amino acids. V lost 4 bases and J lost 0; bases outside the gene matches: 4. The CDR3 DNA follows: TGTGCCAGCAGTTCAGACAGGGGGCGAAGCACAGATACGCAGTATTTT. Translating gives CASSSDRGRSTDTQYF.

The chain is built from TRBV28 and TRBJ2-7; D unclear. Trimming pared 5 bases from V and 2 bases from J, leaving 16 bases between. The CDR3 length is 15 residues. Germline V gene sequence: CDR1 MDHEN, CDR2 SYDVKM. The CDR3 nucleotides are TGTGCCAGCAGTCCACACCAGGTACCTCCCTACGAGCAGTACTTC. The encoded protein is CASSPHQVPPYEQYF.

This clonotype has ten or more counts. The chain is built from TRBV11-3 and TRBJ2-1, with D perhaps TRBD1 (5 bases). Trimming took 0 bases from V and 2 from J, leaving 8 bases between them. This CDR3 contains 15 residues. Germline assignment: CDR1 SGHNT and CDR2 YENEEA. CDR3 sequence: CASSLDRAPYNEQFF. In DNA form, the CDR3 reads TGTGCCAGCAGCTTAGACAGGGCCCCCTACAATGAGCAGTTCTTC.

This clonotype was seen a handful of times. Being one base from a much bigger clone, this may be a read error. The rearrangement uses TRBV15 and TRBJ2-4; no reliable D call. Germline V lookup: CDR1 LNHNV, CDR2 YYDKDF (reference sequence). The CDR3 has 15 residues. CDR3 protein: CATSRERLAKSIQYF. The CDR3, as DNA: TGTGCCACCAGCAGAGAGCGGTTAGCCAAAAGCATTCAGTACTTC.

The table lists this clonotype with many counts. The V gene is TRBV2, the J gene TRBJ2-2; D is ambiguous. Trimming left V 1 base short and J 6 bases short, with 6 bases between. In germline, CDR1 is SNHLY, CDR2 FYNNEI. The CDR3 extends over 13 amino acids. CDR3 in amino acids: CASSEEVAGELFF. In DNA, the CDR3 is TGTGCCAGCAGTGAAGAGGTGGCCGGGGAGCTGTTTTTT.

Many counts were recorded for this clonotype. The chain has TRBV12-3 or TRBV12-4 and TRBJ1-6; possibly TRBD1 for D (5 bases). V lost 8 bases to trimming and J lost 11 bases, with 13 bases between them. The CDR3 spans 12 residues. DNA for the CDR3: TGTGCCAGCCGGGACTTAAATCCACCCCTCCACTTT. It is translated as CASRDLNPPLHF.

The sample holds a few counts of this clonotype. This sequence joins TRBV7-9 and TRBJ2-1; maybe TRBD1 (7 bases). CDR1 SEHNR and CDR2 FQNEAQ come from the germline V gene (reference sequence). The CDR3 loop spans 19 amino acids. The V end lost 1 base, the J end lost 4 bases, and 23 bases lay between the germline ends. This CDR3 reads CASSLVSKAGRDRYNEQFF. The CDR3 nucleotides are TGTGCCAGCAGCTTAGTTTCAAAGGCGGGAAGGGACAGATACAATGAGCAGTTCTTC. The variable domain in full, completed from reference TRBV7-9 and TRBJ2-1, reads DTGVSQNPRHKITKRGQNVTFRCDPISEHNRLYWYRQTLGQGPEFLTYFQNEAQLEKSRLLSDRFSAERPKGSFSTLEIQRTEQGDSAMYLCASSLVSKAGRDRYNEQFFGPGTRLTVL.

The sample holds many counts of this clonotype. The chain carries TRBV5-5 and TRBJ1-1, with 8 bases matching TRBD1. CDR3 length: 15 amino acids. The V segment lost 3 bases and the J segment 2 bases; nucleotides outside the gene matches: 6. CDR1 and CDR2 from the germline V gene are SGHKS and YYEKEE (reference sequence). As DNA, the CDR3 is TGTGCCAGCAGCTGGAAACAGGGGGGAAACACTGAAGCTTTCTTT. Residues: CASSWKQGGNTEAFF. Combining the CDR3 with reference TRBV5-5 and TRBJ1-1 gives the whole variable domain DAGVTQSPTHLIKTRGQQVTLRCSPISGHKSVSWYQQVLGQGPQFIFQYYEKEERGRGNFPDRFSARQFPNYSSELNVNALLLGDSALYLCASSWKQGGNTEAFFGQGTRLTVV.

V usage is TRBV5-1 and J usage is TRBJ2-1; the D gene is possibly TRBD1 (6 bases). The DNA end lines up better with TRBJ2-5; the J call may be wrong. Germline assignment: CDR1 SGHRS and CDR2 YFSETQ. The CDR3 runs to 15 residues. CDR3 bases: TGCGCCAGCAGCCCCGATGGGACAACTCTTAAGACCCAGTACTTC. Protein product: CASSPDGTTLKTQYF.

V gene TRBV14 combines with J gene TRBJ1-2; no clear D. With 4 bases removed from V and 1 base from J, the gap between germline ends came to 16 bases. CDR3 length: 16 residues. Per the germline V gene, CDR1 is SGHDN and CDR2 is FVKESK. The DNA for the CDR3 is TGTGCCAGCAGCCGGTACAGAGACAACCTTAACTATGGCTACACCTTC. It yields the protein CASSRYRDNLNYGYTF.

This clonotype showed up many times. The rearrangement links TRBV5-1 to TRBJ1-6; D remains ambiguous. V was shortened by 0 bases and J by 8 bases, with 9 bases between the two germline ends. CDR3 length: 14 amino acids. CDR1 and CDR2 from the germline V gene are SGHRS and YFSETQ. CDR3 DNA: TGCGCCAGCAGCTTGGGGGCCCCTGATTCACCCCTCCACTTT. Protein sequence: CASSLGAPDSPLHF.

The rearrangement links TRBV10-3 to TRBJ2-7; the D is unclear. Germline V gives CDR1 ENHRY, CDR2 SYGVKD. This CDR3 has 13 residues. V was trimmed by 1 base and J by 3 bases, leaving 7 bases between them. In nucleotides, the CDR3 is TGTGCCATCAGTGAGTTTAAATACTACGAGCAGTACTTC. Translation: CAISEFKYYEQYF.

Ten or more counts support this clonotype. The CDR3 protein is CSARDWGGKGTEAFF. The CDR3 region has the DNA TGCAGTGCTAGAGACTGGGGAGGGAAGGGCACTGAAGCTTTCTTT. The V gene is TRBV20-1, the J gene TRBJ1-1; D is unclear. With 0 bases removed from V and 4 bases from J, the gap between germline ends came to 15 bases. Germline V gene lookup returns CDR1 DFQATT and CDR2 SNEGSKA (reference sequence). This CDR3 is built from 15 residues.

On this clonotype: The germline gene is not matched at one end of the junction; a read error may be the cause. CDR3 sequence reads: CASRVEQGVGTKAFF. DNA for the CDR3: TGTGCCAGTAGGGTCGAACAGGGGGTTGGCACTAAAGCTTTCTTT. V is TRBV19 and J is TRBJ1-1, with 8 bases identical to TRBD1. Germline CDR1 and CDR2: LNHDA and SQIVND (reference sequence). There are 15 residues in the CDR3. The complete variable domain, with remaining parts taken from reference TRBV19 and TRBJ1-1, reads DGGITQSPKYLFRKEGQNVTLSCEQNLNHDAMYWYRQDPGQGLRLIYYSQIVNDFQKGDIAEGYSVSREKKESFPLTVTSAQKNPTAFYLCASRVEQGVGTKAFFGQGTRLTVV.

Many counts were recorded for this clonotype. The chain couples TRBV28 to TRBJ2-7, with 8 bases fitting TRBD1. The CDR3 extends over 16 amino acids. Losses at the gene ends were 4 bases for V and 3 bases for J; bases not matched to a gene: 11. Germline assignment: CDR1 MDHEN and CDR2 SYDVKM. The CDR3 here is CASSSTLGQAIYEQYF. CDR3 nucleotides: TGTGCCAGCAGTTCTACACTGGGACAGGCAATCTACGAGCAGTACTTC.

This clonotype was seen many times. The rearrangement joins TRBV30 to TRBJ1-5; D gene unclear. Trimming left V 4 bases short and J 9 bases short, with 13 bases between. Germline-derived CDR1 and CDR2 are GTSNPN and SVGIG (reference sequence). The CDR3 has 12 residues. The CDR3 bases are TGTGCCTGGACTTACTGGAAATGGCCCCAGCATTTT. Its protein is CAWTYWKWPQHF. Together with reference TRBV30 and TRBJ1-5, the CDR3 gives the full variable domain: SQTIHQWPATLVQPVGSPLSLECTVEGTSNPNLYWYRQAAGRGLQLLFYSVGIGQISSEVPQNLSASRPQDRQFILSSKKLLLSDSGFYLCAWTYWKWPQHFGDGTRLSIL.

This clonotype was seen repeatedly, ten times or more. This rearrangement joins TRBV7-3 to TRBJ2-1; the match to TRBD1 covers 11 bases. The CDR3 consists of 15 residues. The ends lost 4 bases at V and 6 bases at J; junction bases unmatched: 5. Germline lookup yields CDR1 SGHTA and CDR2 FQGTGA. This chain's CDR3 is CASSWTGGAGNEQFF. As DNA, the CDR3 is TGTGCCAGCAGCTGGACAGGGGGCGCAGGCAATGAGCAGTTCTTC.

V and J are TRBV12-3 or TRBV12-4 and TRBJ2-7, with D uncertain. V lost 6 bases and J lost 0, with 15 bases in between. The CDR3 is 15 amino acids. In nucleotides, the CDR3 is TGTGCCAGCAGCAACGAGGACCGTAGCTCCTACGAGCAGTACTTC. This translates into CASSNEDRSSYEQYF.

This clonotype came up many times. V usage is TRBV15 and J usage is TRBJ1-4, with no clear D. The CDR3 is made up of 15 amino acids. V lost 2 bases, J lost 7 bases, and 14 bases lay in between. Per the germline V gene, CDR1 is LNHNV and CDR2 is YYDKDF (reference sequence). CDR3 sequence: CATSRLGLVGEKLFF. The CDR3 DNA follows: TGTGCCACCAGCAGACTTGGACTGGTCGGTGAAAAACTGTTTTTT.

J is TRBJ1-6 and V is TRBV6-2 or TRBV6-3; D call uncertain. V shed 5 bases and J shed 9 bases, with 11 bases lying between them. Germline V gives CDR1 MNHEY, CDR2 SVGEGT. The length of the CDR3 is 13 residues. The CDR3 is CASSDLQGSPLHF. The CDR3 nucleotides are TGTGCCAGCAGTGATCTACAAGGTTCACCCCTCCACTTT.

Many counts were recorded for this clonotype. This chain joins TRBV18 and TRBJ2-3; a weak D match, TRBD1 (6 bases). CDR1 and CDR2 (germline): KGHSH, LQKENI. The CDR3 spans 14 residues. V lost 6 bases and J 3 bases, leaving 13 bases between the germline ends. CDR3 amino acids: CASSRFDRTDTQYF. CDR3 in DNA: TGTGCCAGCTCGCGATTCGACAGGACAGATACGCAGTATTTT. Combining the CDR3 with reference TRBV18 and TRBJ2-3 gives the whole variable domain NAGVMQNPRHLVRRRGQEARLRCSPMKGHSHVYWYRQLPEEGLKFMVYLQKENIIDESGMPKERFSAEFPKEGPSILRIQQVVRGDSAAYFCASSRFDRTDTQYFGPGTRLTVL.